A selection of T cell receptor beta chains follows, all from one sample in a study of blood T cell repertoires in COVID-19. Only in-frame clones appear in the TCRdb table, and some are missing; sequencing was by immunoSEQ multiplex PCR. The sample yields about 110,000 clones, approximately 87% seen once. The specimen sequenced was peripheral blood. These receptors came from a woman in her sixties with acute or convalescent COVID-19. CDR3s include the opening cysteine and the closing phenylalanine or tryptophan. D genes are given only for firm matches. Only part of the rows carry a size: once, few, many, or a class if the clone is expanded.

j_call clone_size d_call v_call cdr3_aa cdr3_nt
TRBJ1-4 few NA TRBV7-2 CASSLFLTGDEKLFF TGTGCCAGCAGCCTCTTCCTTACAGGAGATGAAAAACTGTTTTTT
TRBJ1-2 NA NA TRBV5-4 CASSPVGGQDSNYGYTF TGTGCCAGCAGCCCTGTCGGGGGGCAGGATTCTAACTATGGCTACACCTTC
TRBJ1-1 once NA TRBV6-2/TRBV6-3 CASSYGGLDRTEAFF TGTGCCAGCAGTTATGGGGGCTTAGATAGAACTGAAGCTTTCTTT
TRBJ1-6 NA NA TRBV6-5 CASSYAGVSPLHF TGTGCCAGCAGTTACGCAGGGGTCTCACCCCTCCACTTT
TRBJ2-7 NA TRBD2 TRBV6-2/TRBV6-3 CASSYPLAGDRGYEQYF TGTGCCAGCAGTTACCCGCTAGCGGGGGACCGGGGCTACGAGCAGTACTTC
TRBJ2-7 NA TRBD2 TRBV19 CASRPSGRSSYEQYF TGTGCCAGTAGACCCAGCGGGAGGAGCTCCTACGAGCAGTACTTC
TRBJ2-3 NA TRBD1 TRBV15 CATSSPPGQGFTDTQYF TGTGCCACCAGCAGCCCCCCTGGACAGGGATTCACAGATACGCAGTATTTT
TRBJ2-5 once NA TRBV5-6 CASSLTLTGGQETQYF TGTGCCAGCAGCTTGACCCTGACAGGTGGTCAAGAGACCCAGTACTTC
TRBJ1-4 NA TRBD1 TRBV30 CAYNTGGREKLFF TGTGCCTACAATACAGGGGGTCGTGAAAAACTGTTTTTT
TRBJ1-2 few NA TRBV3-1/TRBV3-2 CASSQGAGYTF TGTGCCAGCAGCCAAGGAGCTGGCTACACCTTC
TRBJ1-2 NA TRBD1 TRBV24-1 CATSDHKTGGNYGYTF TGTGCCACCAGTGATCATAAAACAGGGGGCAATTATGGCTACACCTTC
TRBJ2-2 NA NA TRBV15 CATSERAGELFF TGTGCCACCAGCGAGAGGGCCGGGGAGCTGTTTTTT
TRBJ1-3 NA NA TRBV7-9 CASSTQGARNTIYF TGTGCCAGCAGCACACAGGGTGCAAGAAACACCATATATTTT
TRBJ2-1 NA NA TRBV10-3 CAISRGSSYNEQFF TGTGCCATCTCCCGTGGGAGCTCCTACAATGAGCAGTTCTTC
TRBJ1-6 NA TRBD1 TRBV6-5 CASSFGQGGSPLHF TGTGCCAGCAGTTTCGGACAGGGAGGGTCACCCCTCCACTTT
TRBJ2-1 NA NA TRBV5-1 CASSSGLVNEQFF TGCGCCAGCAGCTCGGGACTGGTCAATGAGCAGTTCTTC
TRBJ2-3 NA NA TRBV11-2 CASRNLWGGPGDTQYF TGTGCCAGCAGAAATCTATGGGGAGGTCCCGGAGATACGCAGTATTTT
TRBJ1-1 NA NA TRBV7-6 CASSRLPGGTTEAFF TGTGCCAGCAGCCGCCTCCCCGGGGGTACCACTGAAGCTTTCTTT
TRBJ1-4 NA NA TRBV15 CATSRDLQDEKLFF TGTGCCACCAGCAGAGATTTACAGGACGAAAAACTGTTTTTT
TRBJ2-1 NA NA TRBV19 CASSKPQGSYNEQFF TGTGCCAGTAGTAAGCCTCAGGGCTCCTACAATGAGCAGTTCTTC
TRBJ1-1 NA TRBD1 TRBV27 CASRGTGVSTEAFF TGTGCCAGCAGAGGGACAGGTGTAAGCACTGAAGCTTTCTTT
TRBJ1-2 few TRBD1 TRBV7-9 CASSSTGAGGYTF TGTGCCAGCAGCTCGACAGGGGCGGGCGGCTACACCTTC
TRBJ1-1 NA NA TRBV2 CATSAGQTNTEAFF TGTGCCACCTCAGCAGGACAGACGAACACTGAAGCTTTCTTT
TRBJ2-1 NA TRBD2 TRBV2 CAILSGTRFGNEQFF TGTGCCATCCTTTCCGGGACTAGATTTGGCAATGAGCAGTTCTTC
TRBJ2-1 many NA TRBV30 CAWSVGEYNEQFF TGTGCCTGGAGTGTGGGAGAATACAATGAGCAGTTCTTC
TRBJ1-1 NA NA TRBV24-1 CATSDPRATRAFF TGTGCCACCAGTGATCCCAGGGCTACGAGGGCTTTCTTT
TRBJ1-2 many NA TRBV5-6 CASSLGTSRGYTF TGTGCCAGCAGCCTCGGGACTTCTCGGGGCTACACCTTC
TRBJ2-6 NA NA TRBV19 CASSARVGANVLTF TGTGCCAGTAGTGCCCGGGTGGGGGCCAACGTCCTGACTTTC
TRBJ2-2 once NA TRBV6-5 CASRDWNTGELFF TGTGCCAGCCGGGACTGGAACACCGGGGAGCTGTTTTTT
TRBJ1-2 NA NA TRBV19 CATRGGSYGYTF TGTGCCACCCGAGGGGGAAGCTATGGCTACACCTTC
TRBJ2-1 NA NA TRBV28 CASSSAGRGYNEQFF TGTGCCAGCAGTTCCGCGGGCCGGGGGTACAATGAGCAGTTCTTC
TRBJ2-7 few NA TRBV7-9 CASSPLRTPDEQYF TGTGCCAGCAGTCCCCTCAGAACCCCCGACGAGCAGTACTTC
TRBJ1-2 few NA TRBV10-2 CASQEANYGYTF TGCGCCAGCCAGGAGGCTAACTATGGCTACACCTTC
TRBJ1-2 NA NA TRBV28 CASSLVRGANYGYTF TGTGCCAGCAGTTTAGTCCGGGGAGCCAACTATGGCTACACCTTC
TRBJ1-6 NA NA TRBV7-3 CASSLGQGRSSPLHF TGTGCCAGCAGCTTGGGTCAGGGCAGGAGTTCACCCCTCCACTTT
TRBJ1-1 once NA TRBV19 CASSMWQEAFF TGTGCCAGTAGTATGTGGCAGGAAGCTTTCTTT
TRBJ2-2 NA NA TRBV21-1 CASSKDISENTGELFF TGTGCCAGCAGCAAAGACATTTCCGAGAACACCGGGGAGCTGTTTTTT
TRBJ2-3 NA NA TRBV29-1 CSVDGGTDTQYF TGCAGCGTTGACGGGGGCACAGATACGCAGTATTTT
TRBJ2-3 NA TRBD2 TRBV6-4 CASSDRAGVGGQYF TGTGCCAGCAGTGATAGGGCGGGGGTCGGAGGGCAGTATTTT
TRBJ2-1 NA NA TRBV9 CASSVDGISHYNEQFF TGTGCCAGCAGCGTAGACGGGATATCTCACTACAATGAGCAGTTCTTC
TRBJ1-2 once NA TRBV9 CASSHDGGDYGYTF TGTGCCAGCAGTCATGACGGGGGGGACTATGGCTACACCTTC
TRBJ1-1 once TRBD1 TRBV4-2 CASIYTAGGMNTEAFF TGTGCCAGCATTTACACGGCAGGGGGAATGAACACTGAAGCTTTCTTT
TRBJ2-3 NA NA TRBV5-1 CASSAELTGTGTDTQYF TGCGCCAGCAGCGCCGAATTAACAGGGACGGGGACAGATACGCAGTATTTT
TRBJ2-5 NA TRBD1 TRBV7-2 CASNIGTAGAQYF TGTGCCAGCAACATCGGGACAGCTGGGGCCCAGTACTTC